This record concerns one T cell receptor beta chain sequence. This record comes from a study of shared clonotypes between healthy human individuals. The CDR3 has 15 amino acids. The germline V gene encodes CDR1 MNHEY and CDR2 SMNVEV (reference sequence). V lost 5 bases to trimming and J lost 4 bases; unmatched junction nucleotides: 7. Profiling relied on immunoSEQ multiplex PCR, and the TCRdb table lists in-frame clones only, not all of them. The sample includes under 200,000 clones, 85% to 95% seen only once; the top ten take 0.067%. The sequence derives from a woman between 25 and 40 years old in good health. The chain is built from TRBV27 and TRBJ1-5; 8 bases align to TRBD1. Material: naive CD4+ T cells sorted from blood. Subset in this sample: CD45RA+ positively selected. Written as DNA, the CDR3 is TGTGCCAGCAGTCCCGGGACAGGCGGAAATCAGCCCCAGCATTTT. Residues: CASSPGTGGNQPQHF.